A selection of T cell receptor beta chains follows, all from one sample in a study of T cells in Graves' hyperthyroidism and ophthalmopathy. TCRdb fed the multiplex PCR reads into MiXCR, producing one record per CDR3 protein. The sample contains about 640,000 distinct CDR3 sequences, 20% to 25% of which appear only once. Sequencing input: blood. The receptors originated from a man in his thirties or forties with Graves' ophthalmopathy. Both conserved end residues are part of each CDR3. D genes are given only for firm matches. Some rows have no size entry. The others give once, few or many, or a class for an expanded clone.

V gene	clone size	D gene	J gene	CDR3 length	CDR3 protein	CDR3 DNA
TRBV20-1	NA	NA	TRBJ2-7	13	CSSHDLPSYEQYF	TGCAGTTCCCATGACTTGCCCTCCTACGAGCAGTACTTC
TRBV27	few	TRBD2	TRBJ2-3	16	CASSFFPAGSTDTQYF	TGTGCCAGCAGTTTCTTCCCAGCGGGGAGCACAGATACGCAGTATTTT
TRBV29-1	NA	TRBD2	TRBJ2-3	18	CSVVSAGGTGGYTDTQYF	TGCAGCGTTGTATCAGCGGGAGGAACGGGCGGGTACACAGATACGCAGTATTTT
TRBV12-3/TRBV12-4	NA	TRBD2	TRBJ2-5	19	CASSSRLAGGPQPQETQYF	TGTGCCAGCAGTTCCAGACTAGCGGGAGGGCCTCAGCCCCAAGAGACCCAGTACTTC
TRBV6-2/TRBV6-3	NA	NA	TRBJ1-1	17	CASSYFLPGQSNTEAFF	TGTGCCAGCAGTTACTTCCTCCCCGGACAGTCGAACACTGAAGCTTTCTTT
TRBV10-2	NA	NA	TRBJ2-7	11	CASSDASKQYF	TGCGCCAGCAGTGATGCCAGCAAGCAGTACTTC
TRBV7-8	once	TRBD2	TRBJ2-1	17	CASNPYSLAGSYNEQFF	TGTGCCAGCAATCCTTACTCTTTAGCGGGCTCCTACAATGAGCAGTTCTTC
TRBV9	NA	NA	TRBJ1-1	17	CASSARTEKDSNTEAFF	TGTGCCAGCAGCGCCCGGACAGAAAAAGATTCGAACACTGAAGCTTTCTTT
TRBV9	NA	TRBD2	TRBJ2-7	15	CASSVEAGWGGEQYF	TGTGCCAGCAGCGTAGAGGCAGGGTGGGGAGGGGAGCAGTACTTC
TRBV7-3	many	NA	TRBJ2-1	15	CASSRSTGLVNEQFF	TGTGCCAGCAGCCGAAGTACAGGGTTAGTCAATGAGCAGTTCTTC
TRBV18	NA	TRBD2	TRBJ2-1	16	CASSPPRTSGYNEQFF	TGTGCCAGCTCACCACCGAGGACTAGCGGCTACAATGAGCAGTTCTTC
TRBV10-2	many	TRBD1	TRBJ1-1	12	CASTDGTGGAFF	TGCGCCAGCACCGACGGGACAGGGGGGGCTTTCTTT
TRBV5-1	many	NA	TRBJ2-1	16	CASSDAGQGHPNEQFF	TGCGCCAGCAGCGACGCGGGCCAGGGGCACCCCAATGAGCAGTTCTTC
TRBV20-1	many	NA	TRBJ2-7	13	CSAGRDGSYEQYF	TGCAGTGCTGGGCGGGATGGCTCCTACGAGCAGTACTTC
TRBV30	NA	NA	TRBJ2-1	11	CAWSVASEQFF	TGTGCCTGGAGTGTAGCCAGTGAGCAGTTCTTC
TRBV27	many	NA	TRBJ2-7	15	CASGIGASPAYEQYF	TGTGCCAGCGGGATTGGGGCCTCGCCGGCCTACGAGCAGTACTTC
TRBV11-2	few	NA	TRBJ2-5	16	CASSLSFRGAGETQYF	TGTGCCAGCAGCTTAAGTTTTCGAGGGGCGGGAGAGACCCAGTACTTC
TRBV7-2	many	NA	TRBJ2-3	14	CASSLGGGRDTQYF	TGTGCCAGCAGCTTAGGAGGGGGTAGGGATACGCAGTATTTT
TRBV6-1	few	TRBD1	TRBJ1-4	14	CASSRTGGDEKLFF	TGTGCCAGCAGCCGGACAGGGGGTGATGAAAAACTGTTTTTT
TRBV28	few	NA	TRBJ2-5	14	CAIGPQGGVQTQYF	TGTGCCATCGGCCCGCAGGGGGGTGTACAGACCCAGTACTTC
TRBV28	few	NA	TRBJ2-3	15	CASSPQSLSTDTQYF	TGTGCCAGCAGCCCCCAGTCTTTGAGCACAGATACGCAGTATTTT
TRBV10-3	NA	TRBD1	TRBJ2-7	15	CAISDPRTGSHEQYF	TGTGCCATCAGTGACCCCCGGACAGGGAGCCACGAGCAGTACTTC
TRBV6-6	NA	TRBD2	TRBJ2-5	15	CASSYVLAGKETQYF	TGTGCCAGCAGTTACGTACTAGCGGGTAAAGAGACCCAGTACTTC
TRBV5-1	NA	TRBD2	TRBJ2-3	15	CASSSLAGEADTQYF	TGCGCCAGCAGCTCGCTAGCGGGAGAAGCAGATACGCAGTATTTT
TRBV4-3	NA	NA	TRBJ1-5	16	CASSPLEGQGTQPQHF	TGCGCCAGCAGCCCCCTCGAGGGGCAGGGCACTCAGCCCCAGCATTTT
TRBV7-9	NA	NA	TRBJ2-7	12	CASSQHGYEQYF	TGTGCCAGCAGCCAACACGGCTACGAGCAGTACTTC
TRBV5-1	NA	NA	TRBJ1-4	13	CASSRRINEKLFF	TGCGCCAGCAGCCGGAGGATTAATGAAAAACTGTTTTTT
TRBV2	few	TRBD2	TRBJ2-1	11	CASTGLAAQFF	TGTGCCAGCACTGGACTAGCGGCGCAGTTCTTC
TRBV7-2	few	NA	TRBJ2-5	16	CASSLRGGKLQEIQYF	TGTGCCAGCAGCTTAAGGGGGGGAAAGCTACAAGAGATCCAGTACTTC
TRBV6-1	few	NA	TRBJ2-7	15	CASVGYHSTRYEQYF	TGTGCCAGCGTGGGGTATCATTCGACTAGATACGAGCAGTACTTC
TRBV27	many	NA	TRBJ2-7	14	CASSLMGGRYEQYF	TGTGCCAGCAGTTTAATGGGGGGTCGCTACGAGCAGTACTTC
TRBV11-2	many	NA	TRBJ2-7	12	CASKGSSYEQYF	TGTGCCAGTAAAGGAAGCTCCTACGAGCAGTACTTC
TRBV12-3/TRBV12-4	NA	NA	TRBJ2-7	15	CASSLEGPSSYEQYF	TGTGCCAGCAGTTTAGAGGGACCCAGCTCCTACGAGCAGTACTTC
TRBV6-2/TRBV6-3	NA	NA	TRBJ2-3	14	CASSNSDVTDTQYF	TGTGCCAGCAGTAATAGTGACGTGACAGATACGCAGTATTTT
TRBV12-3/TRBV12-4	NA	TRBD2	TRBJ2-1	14	CASSTSGTRYEQFF	TGTGCCAGCAGTACTAGCGGGACTAGATATGAGCAGTTCTTC
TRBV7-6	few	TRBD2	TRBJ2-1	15	CASSLGAGVVDEQFF	TGTGCCAGCAGCTTAGGAGCGGGAGTCGTCGATGAGCAGTTCTTC
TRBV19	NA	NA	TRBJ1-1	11	CGTDRNTEAFF	TGTGGAACCGACAGGAACACTGAAGCTTTCTTT
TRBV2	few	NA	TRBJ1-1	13	CASSEAIGKSAFF	TGTGCCAGCAGTGAAGCGATAGGGAAGTCAGCTTTCTTT
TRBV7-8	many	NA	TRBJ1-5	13	CASSLALIQPQHF	TGTGCCAGCAGCTTAGCGTTAATCCAGCCCCAGCATTTT
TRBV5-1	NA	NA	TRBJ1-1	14	CASSSLKGQAEAFF	TGCGCCAGCAGCTCCTTAAAAGGACAAGCTGAAGCTTTCTTT
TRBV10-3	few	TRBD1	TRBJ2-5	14	CAIRGTGGTETQYF	TGTGCCATCAGGGGGACAGGGGGCACGGAGACCCAGTACTTC
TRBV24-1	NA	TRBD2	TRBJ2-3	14	CATSFPGLAIAQYF	TGTGCCACCAGCTTCCCGGGACTAGCAATAGCGCAGTATTTT
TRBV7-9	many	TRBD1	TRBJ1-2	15	CASSSKATGDYGYTF	TGTGCCAGCAGCTCGAAAGCGACAGGGGACTATGGCTACACCTTC
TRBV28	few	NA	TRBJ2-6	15	CASSYRVAGANVLTF	TGTGCCAGCAGTTACAGGGTAGCTGGGGCCAACGTCCTGACTTTC
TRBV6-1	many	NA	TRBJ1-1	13	CASSGRVRGEAFF	TGTGCCAGCAGTGGGAGGGTTCGAGGAGAAGCTTTCTTT